One and the same sample provided the 8 T cell receptor beta chains below, sequenced in a study of blood T cell repertoires in COVID-19. Generated by immunoSEQ multiplex PCR, the TCRdb table keeps only in-frame clones and is missing some. This sample carries tens of thousands of clones, 80% to 90% of them seen once, and the ten largest clones take roughly 1.6%. Sequences were obtained from peripheral blood. Source of these receptors: a man aged 55-75 years with acute or convalescent COVID-19.

This chain joins TRBV19 and TRBJ2-2; 9 positions agree with TRBD1. Germline CDR1 is LNHDA and CDR2 is SQIVND (reference sequence). V was pared by 3 bases and J by 6 bases, with 8 bases of the junction left unmatched. The CDR3 length is 16 residues. In DNA form, the CDR3 reads TGTGCCAGTAGTATTCTTTTCGGACAGGGGTCCGGGGAGCTGTTTTTT. Protein product: CASSILFGQGSGELFF. The complete variable domain, with remaining parts taken from reference TRBV19 and TRBJ2-2, reads DGGITQSPKYLFRKEGQNVTLSCEQNLNHDAMYWYRQDPGQGLRLIYYSQIVNDFQKGDIAEGYSVSREKKESFPLTVTSAQKNPTAFYLCASSILFGQGSGELFFGEGSRLTVL.

Written as DNA, the CDR3 is TGTGCCAGCAGCCCCTCGGGAGCGGGGGGTTCCTACGAGCAGTACTTC. Translating it yields CASSPSGAGGSYEQYF. The V and J genes are TRBV5-4 and TRBJ2-7, with TRBD2 matching over 9 bases. After removal of 4 bases from V and 1 base from J, the junction contained 9 bases not matched to a gene. The CDR3 consists of 16 residues. Germline V gene lookup returns CDR1 SGHNT and CDR2 YYREEE (reference sequence).

The chain couples TRBV6-5 to TRBJ2-1; 7 bases align to TRBD2. CDR1 and CDR2 (germline): MNHEY, SVGAGI. The CDR3 consists of 16 residues. J gave up 4 bases and V 0 bases, and 6 bases lay outside the gene matches. The CDR3: CASSYSGGVGYNEQFF. Written as DNA, the CDR3 is TGTGCCAGCAGTTACTCGGGGGGGGTAGGTTACAATGAGCAGTTCTTC.

The chain carries TRBV9 and TRBJ2-7, with TRBD2 as a possible D gene (6 bases). Between the trimmed V and J ends, which lost 4 bases and 2 bases, there was a span of 16 bases. From germline, CDR1 is SGDLS and CDR2 YYNGEE. The CDR3 extends over 15 amino acids. CDR3 loop: CASSSPLGGTYEQYF. The CDR3 nucleotides read TGTGCCAGCAGCTCACCCTTGGGGGGAACCTACGAGCAGTACTTC. Based on the CDR3 plus reference TRBV9 and TRBJ2-7, the full variable domain is DSGVTQTPKHLITATGQRVTLRCSPRSGDLSVYWYQQSLDQGLQFLIQYYNGEERAKGNILERFSAQQFPDLHSELNLSSLELGDSALYFCASSSPLGGTYEQYFGPGTRLTVT.

This sequence joins TRBV6-1 and TRBJ1-1; D is possibly TRBD1 (6 bases). CDR3 length: 13 amino acids. The germline gives CDR1 MNHNS, CDR2 SASEGT. Between the trimmed V and J ends, which lost 1 base and 10 bases, there was a span of 13 bases. The DNA for the CDR3 is TGTGCCAGCAGTGAAGTTCGGGACACCTCAGCTTTCTTT. Translating gives CASSEVRDTSAFF.

The chain carries TRBV5-1 and TRBJ1-1; no clear D gene. V was clipped by 1 base and J by 1 base, with 5 bases between them. The CDR3 is 13 residues long. Germline CDR1 SGHRS, CDR2 YFSETQ. The CDR3 protein is CASSLLSNTEAFF. CDR3 sequence (DNA): TGCGCCAGCAGCTTGCTGTCGAACACTGAAGCTTTCTTT.

This clone was observed a handful of times. This chain uses TRBV4-2 with TRBJ1-4, with 7 bases aligning to TRBD1. Per germline, CDR1 LGHNA and CDR2 YNFKEQ. This CDR3 region has 20 residues. V gave up 4 bases and J gave up 10 bases; unmatched junction bases: 27. The CDR3 bases are TGTGCCAGCAGCCCAAGAGAGACAGGGACCTCATCCCCGGCGACCGGAAAACTGTTTTTT. Protein product: CASSPRETGTSSPATGKLFF.

The chain couples TRBV11-2 to TRBJ1-3; D remains ambiguous. V lost 3 bases and J lost 0, with 9 bases in between. This CDR3 spans 15 amino acids. The germline V gene has CDR1 SGHAT and CDR2 FQNNGV. CDR3 DNA sequence: TGTGCCAGCAGCTTCGGGAGCCCCTCTGGAAACACCATATATTTT. Translated: CASSFGSPSGNTIYF.